These 11 T cell receptor beta chains share one sample of origin, sequenced in a study of T cells in Graves' hyperthyroidism and ophthalmopathy. The TCR beta CDR3 regions underwent amplification using RNA transcripts as the source. A set of HTBI primers served as the primers for a first-round RT-PCR of the TCR CDR3. From the multiplex PCR reads, TCRdb called clonotypes with MiXCR, one entry per CDR3 protein. The sample includes about 680,000 distinct CDR3 sequences, under 45% of them seen just once. The sequencing sample was made of blood. These TCRs come from a woman in her 40s with Graves' hyperthyroidism.

V gene TRBV10-3 combines with J gene TRBJ2-7; D gene ambiguous. V gave up 6 bases and J gave up 1 base, with 4 bases separating them. Germline V gene sequence: CDR1 ENHRY, CDR2 SYGVKD. The CDR3 is 11 residues long. CDR3 amino acids: CAIRQSYEQYF. The CDR3 nucleotides are TGTGCCATCAGACAGTCCTACGAGCAGTACTTC.

This clonotype was observed a handful of times. The chain employs TRBV7-2 and TRBJ2-7, with D hard to call. Germline CDR1 reads SGHTA; CDR2 reads FQGNSA. The CDR3 sequence is 16 residues long. V lost 5 bases, J lost 2 bases, and 19 bases lay in between. The CDR3 nucleotides are TGTGCCAGCAGCCAAGATCTCGACCCCCGGGCCTACGAGCAGTACTTC. As protein: CASSQDLDPRAYEQYF.

This clonotype was detected ten times or more. The chain uses TRBV20-1 and TRBJ1-5, with D possibly TRBD1 on 6 matching bases. Trimming removed 6 bases from V and 3 bases from J, with 21 bases in between. CDR3 size: 16 residues. CDR1 and CDR2 from the germline V gene are DFQATT and SNEGSKA (reference sequence). The CDR3 bases are TGCAGTGCCCTCGGGATCCCAGGGGATCACAATCAGCCCCAGCATTTT. The encoded protein is CSALGIPGDHNQPQHF.

The J gene is TRBJ1-6, the V gene TRBV10-1; a possible D gene is TRBD1 (6 bases). The germline CDR1 and CDR2 sequences are WNHNN and SYGVQD (reference sequence). Trimming left V 6 bases short and J 5 bases short, with 14 bases between. The CDR3 has 15 amino acids. The CDR3 sequence is CASSPGQPDNSPLHF. The CDR3 nucleotides are TGCGCCAGCAGCCCTGGACAGCCAGATAATTCACCCCTCCACTTT.

The chain couples TRBV4-1 to TRBJ1-1; tentatively, D is TRBD1 (6 bases). Germline V gives CDR1 MGHRA, CDR2 YSYEKL. The CDR3 is 17 amino acids. Trimming left V 4 bases short and J 0 bases short, with 18 bases between. The CDR3 reads CASSLTRNRELNTEAFF. The CDR3, as DNA: TGCGCCAGCAGCCTCACCCGTAACAGGGAATTGAACACTGAAGCTTTCTTT.

V is TRBV2 and J is TRBJ1-6; no clear D. This CDR3 has 15 amino acids. Trimming removed 6 bases from V and 3 bases from J, with 12 bases in between. Germline assignment: CDR1 SNHLY and CDR2 FYNNEI. CDR3 sequence reads: CASRATARYNSPLHF. In DNA form, the CDR3 reads TGTGCCAGCAGAGCTACAGCTCGCTATAATTCACCCCTCCACTTT.

This clonotype has a handful of counts. This sequence joins TRBV28 and TRBJ1-2, with 7 bases identical to TRBD1. With V trimmed by 5 bases and J by 8 bases, 8 bases remained unmatched. Germline V gene lookup returns CDR1 MDHEN and CDR2 SYDVKM. This CDR3 has 13 amino acids. CDR3 in DNA: TGTGCCAGCAGTCCCACAGGGGAGCAAGGCTACACCTTC. Protein: CASSPTGEQGYTF.

This clonotype was picked up many times. The rearrangement links TRBV7-9 to TRBJ1-2; 8 bases align to TRBD1. The CDR3 has 13 residues. The germline V gene encodes CDR1 SEHNR and CDR2 FQNEAQ (reference sequence). The ends lost 8 bases at V and 4 bases at J; junction bases unmatched: 6. This CDR3 is CASGPGQGYGYTF. CDR3 sequence (DNA): TGTGCCAGCGGACCTGGACAGGGCTATGGCTACACCTTC.

This clonotype has a single count. The chain combines TRBV7-2 with TRBJ2-5, with D perhaps matching TRBD1 (6 bases). The CDR3 spans 14 residues. CDR1 and CDR2 (germline): SGHTA, FQGNSA. Between the trimmed V and J ends, which lost 7 bases and 4 bases, there was a span of 16 bases. The CDR3 loop is CASTSGRGVETQYF. The DNA of the CDR3 is TGTGCCAGCACCTCGGGCAGGGGAGTAGAGACCCAGTACTTC.

This clonotype was seen at least ten times. The chain is built from TRBV7-2 and TRBJ1-4, with a weak D call TRBD1 (5 bases). CDR1 is SGHTA, CDR2 FQGNSA, per germline. V lost 5 bases, J lost 5 bases, and 12 bases lay in between. The CDR3 sequence is 14 residues long. The DNA of the CDR3 is TGTGCCAGCAGCCCCGACAGAGGAAATGAAAAACTGTTTTTT. Translation: CASSPDRGNEKLFF.

The sample holds many counts of this clonotype. This rearrangement joins TRBV24-1 to TRBJ2-7, with 8 bases fitting TRBD2. The CDR3 runs to 15 residues. Germline values: CDR1 KGHDR, CDR2 SFDVKD. J was trimmed by 6 bases and V by 2 bases; bases with no gene match: 8. The CDR3 DNA reads as TGTGCCACCAGTGATTCCTCGGGACTAGTTGCCGAGCAGTACTTC. This translates into CATSDSSGLVAEQYF.